A single sample gave rise to the 2 T cell receptor beta chains below, sequenced in a study of patients and donors after allogeneic stem cell transplantation. TCRdb redid the calling of the RT-PCR reads with MiXCR, one entry per CDR3 protein. Of about 160,000 distinct CDR3 sequences detected, 30% to 45% appear once; the ten largest clones hold about 50%. What was sequenced was blood, either unsorted or a sorted T cell fraction (not recorded which). The source is a human donor who was either an allogeneic HSCT recipient or a stem cell or donor lymphocyte infusion donor (not recorded which). It is not recorded whose cells these are; they may come from a transplant donor.

The sample holds a few counts of this clonotype. V gene TRBV7-9 combines with J gene TRBJ1-2; no definite D call. Trimming took off 5 bases at V and 3 bases at J, with 13 bases between the two ends. CDR3 length: 14 amino acids. Germline V gives CDR1 SEHNR, CDR2 FQNEAQ (reference sequence). The CDR3 loop is CASSPGGVDYGYTF. As DNA, the CDR3 is TGTGCCAGCAGCCCTGGAGGTGTGGACTATGGCTACACCTTC.

The V and J genes are TRBV9 and TRBJ2-3, with D perhaps being TRBD1 or TRBD2 (5 bases each). Trimming cost V 0 bases and J 6 bases, with 11 bases left between them. The germline gives CDR1 SGDLS, CDR2 YYNGEE. This CDR3 spans 14 amino acids. The CDR3 DNA follows: TGTGCCAGCAGCGTAGCACAGTGGGGGGATACGCAGTATTTT. Its protein is CASSVAQWGDTQYF. Full variable domain (rest looked up from reference TRBV9 and TRBJ2-3): DSGVTQTPKHLITATGQRVTLRCSPRSGDLSVYWYQQSLDQGLQFLIQYYNGEERAKGNILERFSAQQFPDLHSELNLSSLELGDSALYFCASSVAQWGDTQYFGPGTRLTVL.